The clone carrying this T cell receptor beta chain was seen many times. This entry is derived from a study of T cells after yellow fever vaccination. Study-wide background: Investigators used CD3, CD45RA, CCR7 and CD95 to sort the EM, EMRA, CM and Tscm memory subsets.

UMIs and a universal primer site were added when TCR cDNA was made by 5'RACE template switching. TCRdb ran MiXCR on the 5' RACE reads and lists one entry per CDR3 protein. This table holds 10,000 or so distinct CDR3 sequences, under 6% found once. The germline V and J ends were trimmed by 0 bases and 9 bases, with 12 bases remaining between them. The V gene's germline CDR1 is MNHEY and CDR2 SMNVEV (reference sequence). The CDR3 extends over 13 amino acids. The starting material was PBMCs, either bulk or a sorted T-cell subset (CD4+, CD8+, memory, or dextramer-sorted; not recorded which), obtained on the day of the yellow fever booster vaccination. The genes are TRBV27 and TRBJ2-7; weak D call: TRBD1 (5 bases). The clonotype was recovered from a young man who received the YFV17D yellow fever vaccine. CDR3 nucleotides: TGTGCCAGCAGTTTATCGAATCAGGGCCGGCAGTACTTC. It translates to CASSLSNQGRQYF.